This T cell receptor (beta chain) originates from a study of T-cell reconstitution after alpha-beta-depleted transplantation in children. Molecular barcoding with unique molecular identifiers was used for the TCRbeta library. TCRdb re-derived calls from the PCR reads in MiXCR, one entry per CDR3 protein. The sample yields tens of thousands of distinct CDR3 sequences, under 6.5% seen once. The germline V and J ends were trimmed by 5 bases and 7 bases, with 14 bases remaining between them. Germline values: CDR1 SEHNR, CDR2 FQNEAQ (reference sequence). This CDR3 is 13 amino acids long. This clonotype was seen a handful of times. Antigen: not known. Study-level results: Newly produced T cells mostly provided counts and TCRbeta diversity after one year, as hyperexpanded clones declined. Several hundred expanded graft clones reportedly gave rise to the alpha-beta T cells present about two months after transplant.

The receptor's source is a child younger than two who had a stem cell transplant for acute myeloid leukemia, so the T cells may come from the graft donor. Sample: peripheral blood, taken 60 days after TCRalphabeta/CD19-depleted stem cell transplant. The genes are TRBV7-9 and TRBJ1-2; D possibly corresponds to TRBD1 (5 bases). CDR3 sequence (DNA): TGTGCCAGCAGCCCCCCCAGGGAGAGTGGCTACACCTTC. Amino acids: CASSPPRESGYTF.